The sequence of this T cell receptor (beta chain) was determined in a study of T cells in Graves' hyperthyroidism and ophthalmopathy (dated by TCRdb to between 2018 and 2020). With respect to the entire study: Peripheral blood samples were taken at the time of initial diagnosis, prior to any treatment. Whether ophthalmopathy could be predicted prospectively was tested in an independent validation cohort made up of 18 to 20 hyperthyroidism patients plus 17 patients who later progressed to ophthalmopathy. The study also compared thyroid tissue and blood T-cell repertoires from more than five Graves' hyperthyroidism patients. After sampling, hyperthyroidism patients received methimazole starting at 30 mg daily, and ophthalmopathy patients received high-dose intravenous methylprednisolone. The paper reports TCR Vbeta CDR3 sequencing of roughly 140 peripheral blood samples: around 45 ophthalmopathy, about 75 hyperthyroidism and around 17 progressor patients. The roughly 91 discovery patients were randomly split 7:3 into training and test sets. To identify TCR V-J signatures that set the groups apart, the researchers used a discovery cohort of 90 to 100 patients, made up of roughly 40 with Graves' ophthalmopathy and some 60 with stable Graves' hyperthyroidism. Overall study outcomes, separate from this receptor: In validation, progression to ophthalmopathy was predicted by the model with nearly 71% sensitivity and 72.22% specificity, a median of approximately 6.5 months before onset. Ophthalmopathy was separated from stable hyperthyroidism by a 13 V-J signature model, with about 86% sensitivity and about 81% specificity obtained in cross-validation and 80%/75% obtained in testing. Most expanded thyroid clonotypes (frequency above 0.001) were also found in blood, which suggests that blood repertoires may mirror thyroid immune responses. Sample size was not statistically predetermined, and blinding of investigators to group allocation was not performed.

Worth noting for this clonotype: This receptor's antigen is unknown. Base-call qualities are not available, and no considerably larger clone is one nucleotide away.

The TCR beta CDR3 regions were amplified from RNA transcripts. The TCR CDR3 was subjected to a first round of RT-PCR using the HTBI primer set and the Qiagen OneStep RT-PCR kit. Libraries were constructed in a second round of multiplex PCR, after which size selection and purification were carried out. The libraries were sequenced on an Illumina HiSeq2000 using paired-end 100 bp reads. Per the source publication's procedure: Raw data were processed with SOAPnuke, discarding reads with adapters, uncalled bases, mean Phred below 15, or no exact constant-primer or identifier match. COPE v1.2.5 was used to merge high-quality paired reads, and clonotypes were defined as unique nucleotide sequences. MiTCR v1.1 was used to align the clonotypes against IMGT TRBV, TRBD and TRBJ reference segments. Analysis was restricted to V-J combinations with a frequency above 0.0001, which covered about 99% of repertoires. The TCS score was defined as F50 (clonal expansion) divided by E x V (chaos), with BLOSUM62-based TCRdist calculated between CDR3 peptides within each V-J. Welch's t-statistics and random forest reduced around 510 V-J features to around 14, which were used in a naive Bayes classifier (R e1071). TCRdb reprocessed the public reads (quality trimming at Q25 with fastp, clone calling with MiXCR) and kept in-frame beta chains. Identical CDR3 protein sequences are pooled into one entry, listed with their most common genes and DNA. The V and J calls and clone size come from TCRdb's table, not from the authors' own analysis. The sample includes under 700,000 distinct CDR3 sequences, with 16% observed a single time. The ten largest clones capture about 18% of the sample.

Stable Graves' hyperthyroidism was defined as the absence of progression to ophthalmopathy over 18 months of follow-up. Hyperthyroidism patients were newly diagnosed, had a disease duration of under 2 months, and were aged 18 to 65 years. Exclusion was applied to patients with uncontrolled infections, other autoimmune diseases, pregnancy or lactation. Diagnoses relied on clinical symptoms, serum thyroxine and TRAb, thyroid ultrasound and orbital computed tomography. PBMCs were separated from approximately 9.9 ml of fresh peripheral blood using Ficoll-Paque density gradient centrifugation. Total RNA was extracted using Trizol reagent, and RNA quality was assessed on an Agilent 2100 Bioanalyzer. V is cut back by 3 bases and J by 3 bases, with 6 bases in the junction unmatched. From the cysteine through the phenylalanine, the CDR3 covers 14 amino acids. The retained sequence is limited to the CDR3, 42 bases, with the frame set at the first base. CDR1 and CDR2, looked up from the germline V gene (reference sequence), are DFQATT and SNEGSKA.

The sample was blood. The origin of this receptor is a woman between 18 and 30 years old with Graves' hyperthyroidism. The sequence links TRBV20-1 to TRBJ1-2, and 8 junctional nucleotides match TRBD1. The nucleotide sequence is given as TGCAGTGCTAGGCCGGTACAGGGGGACTATGGCTACACCTTC. The encoded protein is CSARPVQGDYGYTF.